This TCR beta chain is drawn from a study of blood T cells in healthy people across ages. Study-level background: Template switching recovered approximately one barcoded beta molecule for every two T cells.

Trimming pared 4 bases from V and 13 bases from J, leaving 16 bases between. The CDR3 consists of 12 residues. Germline values: CDR1 SEHNR, CDR2 FQNEAQ (reference sequence). It was with a sample-barcoded 5' primer and a J-beta primer mix that a second PCR of roughly 6 to 12 cycles was run. MiXCR, run by TCRdb on the 5' RACE reads, gives a single entry per CDR3 protein. The table lists around 790,000 distinct CDR3 sequences, roughly 44% of them singletons, with about a fifth in the top ten. V and J are TRBV7-9 and TRBJ2-5; TRBD1 is a possible D gene (5 bases). Material: blood. The clonotype originates from a man aged 55-75 years in good health. CDR3 protein: CASSYTEPQGYF. CDR3 nucleotide sequence: TGTGCCAGCAGCTACACGGAACCCCAGGGGTACTTC.